The T cell receptor (beta chain) under discussion was sequenced for a study of identical twins. Notes on the study in general: One should note that invariant MAIT and iNKT cells could partly confound zero-insertion analyses. An excess of low generation probability was shown by twin-shared out-of-frame alpha sequences.

MiXCR was run by TCRdb on the 5' RACE reads, yielding one entry per CDR3 protein. The profile covers approximately 670,000 distinct CDR3 sequences, with around 6% appearing a single time and approximately 1.6% taken by the ten largest. The CDR3 is 15 amino acids. V shed 4 bases and J shed 4 bases, with 11 bases lying between them. Only healthy Caucasians were enrolled as donors. This clonotype was observed a handful of times. Its antigen is still unknown. The chain joins TRBV12-3 or TRBV12-4 to TRBJ2-6; D remains unclear. Sequenced input: naive T cells sorted from blood. This TCR was sampled from a young man in good health. CDR3 sequence: CASSYKFIGANVLTF. CDR3 in DNA: TGTGCCAGCAGTTATAAGTTCATAGGGGCCAACGTCCTGACTTTC.